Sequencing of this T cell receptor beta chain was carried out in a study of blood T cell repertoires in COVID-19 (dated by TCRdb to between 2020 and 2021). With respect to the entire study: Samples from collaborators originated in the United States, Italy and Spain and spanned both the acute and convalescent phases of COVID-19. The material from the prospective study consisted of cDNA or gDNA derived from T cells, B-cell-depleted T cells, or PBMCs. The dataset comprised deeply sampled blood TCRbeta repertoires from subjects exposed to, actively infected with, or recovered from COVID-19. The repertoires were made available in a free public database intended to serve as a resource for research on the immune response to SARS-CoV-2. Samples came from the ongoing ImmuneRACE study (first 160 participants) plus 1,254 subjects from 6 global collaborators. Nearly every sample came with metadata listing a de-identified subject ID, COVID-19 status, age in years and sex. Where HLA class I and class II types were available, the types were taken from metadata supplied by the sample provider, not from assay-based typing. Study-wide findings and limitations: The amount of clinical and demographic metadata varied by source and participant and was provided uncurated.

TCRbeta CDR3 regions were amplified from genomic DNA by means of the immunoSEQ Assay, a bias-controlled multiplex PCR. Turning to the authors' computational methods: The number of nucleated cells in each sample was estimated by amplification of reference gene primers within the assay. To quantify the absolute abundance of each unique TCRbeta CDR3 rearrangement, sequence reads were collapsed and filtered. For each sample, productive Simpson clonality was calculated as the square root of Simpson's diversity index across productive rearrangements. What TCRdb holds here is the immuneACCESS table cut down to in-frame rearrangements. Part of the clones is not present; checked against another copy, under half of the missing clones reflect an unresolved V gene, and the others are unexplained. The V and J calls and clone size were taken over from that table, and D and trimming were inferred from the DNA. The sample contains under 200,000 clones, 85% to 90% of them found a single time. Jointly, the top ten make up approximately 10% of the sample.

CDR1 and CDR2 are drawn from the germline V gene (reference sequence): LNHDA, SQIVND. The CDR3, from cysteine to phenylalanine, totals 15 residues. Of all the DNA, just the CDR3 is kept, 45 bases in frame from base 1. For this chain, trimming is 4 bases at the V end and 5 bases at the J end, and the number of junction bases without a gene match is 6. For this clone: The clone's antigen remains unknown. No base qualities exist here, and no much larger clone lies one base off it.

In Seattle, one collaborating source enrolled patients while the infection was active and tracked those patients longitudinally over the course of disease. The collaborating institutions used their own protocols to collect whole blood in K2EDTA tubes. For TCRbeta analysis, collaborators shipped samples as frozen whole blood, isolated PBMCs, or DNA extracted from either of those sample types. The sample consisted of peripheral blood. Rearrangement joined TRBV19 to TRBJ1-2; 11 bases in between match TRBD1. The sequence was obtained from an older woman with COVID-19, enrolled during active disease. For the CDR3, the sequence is CASSKMDRGRYGYTF. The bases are TGTGCCAGTAGTAAAATGGACAGGGGGCGATATGGCTACACCTTC.